These T cell receptor beta chains were read from a single sample in a study of blood T cells in healthy people across ages. TCRdb fed the 5' RACE reads into MiXCR, producing one record per CDR3 protein. The sample carries 1.5 million to 2 million distinct CDR3 sequences, roughly 32% recorded once. Sequencing input: blood. Source of these receptors: a woman between 25 and 40 years old in good health. Both conserved end residues are trimmed from each CDR3. The order of the fields is V gene, CDR3 protein.

TRBV5-6,ASSSYRDRSLGTQY
TRBV6-1,ASSVGAGQSNYGYT
TRBV7-7,ASSQQEPGRPIIYEQY
TRBV28,ASQMPQGGGGTEAF
TRBV6-5,ASREQGREKLF
TRBV12-3/TRBV12-4,ASSRTGTQETQY
TRBV10-3,AISGSLGTTSYNERF
TRBV6-2/TRBV6-3,ASSLWGDGAMREQF
TRBV11-2,ASSLDPGFGLEY
TRBV5-1,ASNLPVGSGTDTQY
TRBV6-1,ASSERAGASEF
TRBV29-1,SVVEGLRGFADTQY
TRBV4-1,ASSQHGGAGYGYT
TRBV5-1,ASGPASPGSEAF
TRBV6-1,ASTGALLPPYTGELF
TRBV5-1,ASSAGTQGYNEQF
TRBV6-1,ASSEPNRDGGEAF
TRBV20-1,SAVSASGSSETQY
TRBV7-3,ASSLSEASSYNEQF